This T cell receptor (beta chain) came from a study of T cell responses to AZD1222 COVID-19 vaccine. Study-wide results and limits: Donor demographics were predominantly white British with a female majority; clonal diversity may be underestimated. Only five to seven individuals given AZD1222 were seropositive at baseline.

Clones were read by immunoSEQ multiplex PCR, and TCRdb kept only the in-frame ones, dropping some. The sample shows 120,000 to 150,000 clones, around 90% of them seen only once. Germline CDR1 reads SGHRS; CDR2 reads YFSETQ. Between the trimmed V and J ends, which lost 3 bases and 3 bases, there was a span of 11 bases. The CDR3 totals 14 residues. Worth noting for this clone: Antigen: not known.

The source of this sequence is an adult who received the AZD1222 COVID-19 vaccine. The J gene is TRBJ2-3, the V gene TRBV5-1; D is possibly TRBD1 (5 bases). Sample: peripheral blood, taken 28 days after the second AZD1222 dose. The CDR3 here is CASSSQVNTDTQYF. CDR3 DNA sequence: TGCGCCAGCAGCTCACAGGTGAATACAGATACGCAGTATTTT.